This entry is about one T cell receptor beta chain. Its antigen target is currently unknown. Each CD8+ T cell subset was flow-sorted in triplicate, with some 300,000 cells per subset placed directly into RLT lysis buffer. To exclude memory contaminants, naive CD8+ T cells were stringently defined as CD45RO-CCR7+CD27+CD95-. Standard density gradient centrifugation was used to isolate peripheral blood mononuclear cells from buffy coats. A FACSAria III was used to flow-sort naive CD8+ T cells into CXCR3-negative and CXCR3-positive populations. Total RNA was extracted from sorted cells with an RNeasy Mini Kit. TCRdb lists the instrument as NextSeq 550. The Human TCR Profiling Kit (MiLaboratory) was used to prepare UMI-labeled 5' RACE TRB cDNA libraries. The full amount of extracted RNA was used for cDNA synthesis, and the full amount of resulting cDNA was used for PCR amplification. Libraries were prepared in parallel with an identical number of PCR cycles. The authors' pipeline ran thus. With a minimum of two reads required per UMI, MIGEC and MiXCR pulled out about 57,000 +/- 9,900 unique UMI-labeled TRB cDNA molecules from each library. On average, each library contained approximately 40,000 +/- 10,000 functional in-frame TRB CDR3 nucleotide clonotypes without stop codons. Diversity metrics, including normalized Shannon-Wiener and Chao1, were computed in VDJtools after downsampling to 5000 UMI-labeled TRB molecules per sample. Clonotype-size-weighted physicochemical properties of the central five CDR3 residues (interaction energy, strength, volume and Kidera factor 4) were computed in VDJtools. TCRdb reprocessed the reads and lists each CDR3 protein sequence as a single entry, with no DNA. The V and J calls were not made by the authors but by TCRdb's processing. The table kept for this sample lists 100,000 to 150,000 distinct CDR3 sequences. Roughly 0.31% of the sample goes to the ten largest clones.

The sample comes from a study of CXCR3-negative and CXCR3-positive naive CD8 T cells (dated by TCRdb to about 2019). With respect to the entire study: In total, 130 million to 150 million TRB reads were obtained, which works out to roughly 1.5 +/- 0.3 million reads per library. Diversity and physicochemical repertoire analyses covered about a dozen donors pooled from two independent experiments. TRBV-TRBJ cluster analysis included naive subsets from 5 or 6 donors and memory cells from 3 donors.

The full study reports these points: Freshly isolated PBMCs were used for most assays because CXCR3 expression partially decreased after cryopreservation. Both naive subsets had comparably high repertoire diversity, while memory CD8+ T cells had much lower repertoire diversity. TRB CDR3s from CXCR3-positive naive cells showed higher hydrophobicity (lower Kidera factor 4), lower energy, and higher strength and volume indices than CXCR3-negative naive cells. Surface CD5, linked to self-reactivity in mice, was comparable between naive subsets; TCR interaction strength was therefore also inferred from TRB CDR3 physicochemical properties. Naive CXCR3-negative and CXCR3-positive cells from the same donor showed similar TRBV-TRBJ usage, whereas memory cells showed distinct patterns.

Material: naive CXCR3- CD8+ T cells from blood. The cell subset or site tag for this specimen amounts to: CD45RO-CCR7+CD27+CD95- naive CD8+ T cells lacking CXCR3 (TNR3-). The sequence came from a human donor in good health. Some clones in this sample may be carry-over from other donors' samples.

The CDR3 region reads CAISEELRGNQPQHF. The V gene is TRBV10-3 and the J gene is TRBJ1-5. The CDR3 measures 15 amino acids from cysteine to phenylalanine. This entry has no DNA. From a lookup of the germline V gene, CDR1 and CDR2 are ENHRY and SYGVKD.